This is a list of T cell receptor beta chains from one sample in a study of blood T cells in healthy people across ages. Via MiXCR, TCRdb re-called the 5' RACE reads, giving one row per CDR3 protein. The table includes roughly 1,000,000 distinct CDR3 sequences, 20% to 25% detected once. These data are also associated with another study on T cells of mothers and their children.

The material sequenced was blood. All receptors come from a girl under 10 years old in good health. Both conserved end residues are part of each CDR3. The D gene is left open where the match is weak. For some rows the clone size is stated as once, few or many, or as a class when expanded; others skip it.

d_call,j_call,clone_size,v_call,cdr3_nt,cdr3_aa
.,TRBJ1-1,.,TRBV7-3,TGTGCCAGCGGGCATTATTTGCGGGACACTGAAGCTTTCTTT,CASGHYLRDTEAFF
TRBD1,TRBJ1-5,few,TRBV5-5,TGTGCCAGCAGATTCGGGACAGGAGACCTCTATAGCAATCAGCCCCAGCATTTT,CASRFGTGDLYSNQPQHF
.,TRBJ2-1,many,TRBV13,TGTGCCAGCAGCTTAGAACAGTACAATGAGCAGTTCTTC,CASSLEQYNEQFF
TRBD1,TRBJ2-5,.,TRBV12-5,TGTGCTAGTGCCCCGACAGGGGAAGGGACCCAGTACTTC,CASAPTGEGTQYF
.,TRBJ1-1,few,TRBV12-3/TRBV12-4,TGTGCCAGCAGTCTAGGGGCAACGAACACTGAAGCTTTCTTT,CASSLGATNTEAFF
.,TRBJ2-1,few,TRBV11-3,TGTGCCAGCAGCCGAGGGAAGAGCTCCTACAATGAGCAGTTCTTC,CASSRGKSSYNEQFF
TRBD2,TRBJ2-1,few,TRBV6-6,TGTGCCAGCAGTTATAGGACTAGCTATGAGCAGTTCTTC,CASSYRTSYEQFF
TRBD1,TRBJ2-7,few,TRBV4-3,TGCGCCAGCAGCCAAGTTGACAGGGGTGATTACGAGCAGTACTTC,CASSQVDRGDYEQYF
.,TRBJ2-7,.,TRBV3-1,TGTGCCAGCAGCCAAGCTAGGGGCCACGAGCAGTACTTC,CASSQARGHEQYF
.,TRBJ2-5,.,TRBV12-3/TRBV12-4,TGTGCCAGCAGTTTTCAGAGCTGGAAAGAGACCCAGTACTTC,CASSFQSWKETQYF
TRBD2,TRBJ2-1,few,TRBV11-2,TGTGCCAGCAGCTTAGCGGCGGGAGGGTCCTACAATGAGCAGTTCTTC,CASSLAAGGSYNEQFF
.,TRBJ1-3,few,TRBV9,TGTGCCAGCAGCGTGGACCAGGGGAGTGGAAACACCATATATTTT,CASSVDQGSGNTIYF
TRBD1,TRBJ1-2,few,TRBV7-9,TGTGCCAGCAGTTCCGGGACAGGGATAGGGGCCTATGGCTACACCTTC,CASSSGTGIGAYGYTF
TRBD1,TRBJ1-5,.,TRBV4-2,TGTGCCAGCAGCGGGGACAGATATAGCAATCAGCCCCAGCATTTT,CASSGDRYSNQPQHF
TRBD1,TRBJ2-7,.,TRBV10-3,TGTGCCATCAGTGGAGGGACAGGGGAGAACCGGGAGCAGTACTTC,CAISGGTGENREQYF
TRBD1,TRBJ1-2,few,TRBV5-1,TGCGCCAGCAGCCCGGACAGGGGCGCCTATGGCTACACCTTC,CASSPDRGAYGYTF
.,TRBJ2-7,.,TRBV7-9,TGTGCCAGCAGCTTAGGCGGTAAGCGGGACGAGCAGTACTTC,CASSLGGKRDEQYF
.,TRBJ2-7,.,TRBV25-1,TGTGCCAGCAGTGAATTCTCGTCAGTCTACGAGCAGTACTTC,CASSEFSSVYEQYF
.,TRBJ2-7,.,TRBV12-3/TRBV12-4,TGTGCCAGCAGGTACAGTACCTACGAGCAGTACTTC,CASRYSTYEQYF
TRBD1,TRBJ2-3,.,TRBV12-3/TRBV12-4,TGTGCCAGCAGTAGGGACAGTTGGGATACGCAGTATTTT,CASSRDSWDTQYF
.,TRBJ2-7,few,TRBV20-1,TGCAGTGCTAGCGGCGGGACGGGCTCCTACGAGCAGTACTTC,CSASGGTGSYEQYF
.,TRBJ2-6,few,TRBV29-1,TGCAGCGTTGAAGTGGTCAGTCTAAGCTCTGGGGCCAACGTCCTGACTTTC,CSVEVVSLSSGANVLTF
.,TRBJ2-1,few,TRBV5-5,TGTGCCAGCAGCTTGGTGCGCCCTTTTAATGAGCAGTTCTTC,CASSLVRPFNEQFF
TRBD2,TRBJ2-3,.,TRBV9,TGTGCCAGCAGCGTAGGTCAAGCGGGGCCAGATACGCAGTATTTT,CASSVGQAGPDTQYF
.,TRBJ1-1,few,TRBV10-3,TGTGCCATCAATGAGGGGGTGAACACTGAAGCTTTCTTT,CAINEGVNTEAFF
TRBD2,TRBJ2-2,few,TRBV7-3,TGTGCCAGCAGCCCACGACTAGCGGAATCGAACACCGGGGAGCTGTTTTTT,CASSPRLAESNTGELFF
.,TRBJ2-3,.,TRBV4-1,TGCGCCAGCAGCCTCCCGGGGGTCACAGATACGCAGTATTTT,CASSLPGVTDTQYF
.,TRBJ1-2,few,TRBV13,TGTGCCAGCAGCCTAAAGGCCTCTACGAGGGGCTACACCTTC,CASSLKASTRGYTF
.,TRBJ2-2,few,TRBV14,TGTGCCAGCCGGCCTGCGATCGGGGAGCTGTTTTTT,CASRPAIGELFF
.,TRBJ2-7,.,TRBV4-1,TGCGCCAGCAGCCAAGAACAGAGAGCCTCCTACGAGCAGTACTTC,CASSQEQRASYEQYF
.,TRBJ1-1,.,TRBV10-2,TGCGCCAGCAGTGGCACAGGGAGATCGGGAGCTTTCTTT,CASSGTGRSGAFF
.,TRBJ1-4,.,TRBV19,TGTGCCAGCCGTCGGGGGGCGCCTAATGAAAAACTGTTTTTT,CASRRGAPNEKLFF
.,TRBJ1-5,.,TRBV4-1,TGCGCCAGCAGCCAAGTGTGGGCAGGGTCTGGTCAGCCCCAGCATTTT,CASSQVWAGSGQPQHF
TRBD1,TRBJ2-5,few,TRBV20-1,TGCAGTGCTAGAGACCCGACAGGGGGACAAGAGACCCAGTACTTC,CSARDPTGGQETQYF
TRBD1,TRBJ2-1,few,TRBV29-1,TGCAGCGTTCCGGGACAGCTAAATGAGCAGTTCTTC,CSVPGQLNEQFF
.,TRBJ2-7,.,TRBV29-1,TGCAGCGTGCTTTCGGAATACGAGCAGTACTTC,CSVLSEYEQYF
.,TRBJ2-5,few,TRBV7-6,TGTGCCAGCAGCGACCCCCTAAGCTTCACCCAGTACTTC,CASSDPLSFTQYF
.,TRBJ2-7,.,TRBV9,TGTGCCAGCAGCGTAGATACAGGGACCTACGAGCAGTACTTC,CASSVDTGTYEQYF
.,TRBJ2-3,few,TRBV6-6,TGTGCCAGCAGTTACTCGAGGGCAAGCACAGATACGCAGTATTTT,CASSYSRASTDTQYF
.,TRBJ1-5,few,TRBV24-1,TGTGCCACCTCGCAAGCGATAAATCAGCCCCAGCATTTT,CATSQAINQPQHF
TRBD2,TRBJ2-7,few,TRBV27,TGTGCCAGCAGTTTAAGTGCGGGACTAGCGAAGTTCGAGCAGTACTTC,CASSLSAGLAKFEQYF
.,TRBJ1-2,.,TRBV7-9,TGTGCCAGCCTCGGGGGGGATAACTATGGCTACACCTTC,CASLGGDNYGYTF
.,TRBJ2-1,.,TRBV7-2,TGTGCCAACAGCTTCGGGACCCGGCCATACAATGAGCAGTTCTTC,CANSFGTRPYNEQFF
.,TRBJ1-2,.,TRBV7-2,TGTGCCAGCAGCGGGACCTGTCCCTTC,CASSGTCPF
.,TRBJ2-5,few,TRBV12-3/TRBV12-4,TGTGCCAGCAGCCGCCAAACCCACCAAGAGACCCAGTACTTC,CASSRQTHQETQYF
.,TRBJ2-7,.,TRBV12-3/TRBV12-4,TGTGCCAGCAGTTTAGCACAGGGCTCGACGAACGAGCAGTACTTC,CASSLAQGSTNEQYF
.,TRBJ2-3,many,TRBV7-8,TGTGCCAGCAGCTTAGTAACCCCCCGGGTCACAGATACGCAGTATTTT,CASSLVTPRVTDTQYF
.,TRBJ2-3,.,TRBV5-1,TGCGCCAGCAGCTTGAGGAACAGGGTAGGCACAGATACGCAGTATTTT,CASSLRNRVGTDTQYF
.,TRBJ2-3,.,TRBV6-1,TGTGCCAGCAGTGAAGCTTTGGAAGATACGCAGTATTTT,CASSEALEDTQYF
.,TRBJ2-4,.,TRBV9,TGTGCCAGCAGCGTAGACCCCAAAAACATTCAGTACTTC,CASSVDPKNIQYF
.,TRBJ2-2,many,TRBV20-1,TGCAGTGCTAGCCCACGGGACTCCCCGCAGGTCGGGGAGCTGTTTTTT,CSASPRDSPQVGELFF
TRBD2,TRBJ2-3,few,TRBV29-1,TGCAGCTGCCTGGGAGGGGCCGCGTCGGGCACAGATACGCAGTATTTT,CSCLGGAASGTDTQYF
TRBD2,TRBJ2-3,.,TRBV2,TGTGCCAGCACCCTGACTAGCGGGAAGGGCGATACGCAGTACTTT,CASTLTSGKGDTQYF
.,TRBJ1-1,.,TRBV5-1,TGCGCCAGCAGCTTGGACCGGGAGGAAGAAGCTTTCTTT,CASSLDREEEAFF